The 8 T cell receptor beta chains below were found in one sample sequenced in a study of blood T cells in healthy people across ages. A second PCR of 7 to 11 cycles used a sample-barcoded 5' primer and a J-beta primer mix. TCRdb reanalysed the 5' RACE reads using MiXCR and keeps one entry per CDR3 protein. Among about 620,000 distinct CDR3 sequences listed, more than 45% were seen once. Sequenced material: blood. The receptors come from a woman of 80 years or more in good health.

This clonotype showed up many times. The V call is TRBV20-1, the J call TRBJ2-1, with D perhaps TRBD2 (5 bases). In germline, CDR1 is DFQATT, CDR2 SNEGSKA (reference sequence). The V end was cut by 3 bases, the J end by 5 bases, with 14 bases between. This CDR3 contains 14 residues. CDR3 nucleotide sequence: TGCAGTGCTAGGGCTAGCCGACATGACAATGAGCAGTTCTTC. Translated, it gives CSARASRHDNEQFF.

This clonotype was seen ten or more times. The rearrangement links TRBV12-3 or TRBV12-4 to TRBJ2-3; D is ambiguous. This CDR3 region has 14 residues. Trimming removed 3 bases at V and 2 bases at J, with 9 bases between. Here the CDR3 DNA reads TGTGCCAGCAGTTTTACCGTGGCCACAGATACGCAGTATTTT. Protein: CASSFTVATDTQYF.

This chain links TRBV12-3 or TRBV12-4 with TRBJ2-4; D is ambiguous. The CDR3 length is 14 residues. Trimming cost V 6 bases and J 13 bases, with 22 bases left between them. This CDR3 is CASSLCRAKGRQYF. The CDR3 region has the DNA TGTGCCAGCAGCCTATGCCGGGCCAAGGGTCGGCAGTACTTC.

Regarding this clonotype: A much larger clone sits a single nucleotide away, making a read error possible. The chain is built from TRBV7-2 and TRBJ2-5; 13 bases are a match to TRBD2. Germline CDR1 and CDR2: SGHTA and FQGNSA. The CDR3 runs to 17 residues. V was pared by 5 bases and J by 7 bases, with 13 bases of the junction left unmatched. The CDR3 DNA reads TGTGCCAGCAGCGAACGGACTAGCGGGAGAGGTCGGGGGACCCAGTACTTC. It translates to CASSERTSGRGRGTQYF. Full variable domain (rest looked up from reference TRBV7-2 and TRBJ2-5): GAGVSQSPSNKVTEKGKDVELRCDPISGHTALYWYRQSLGQGLEFLIYFQGNSAPDKSGLPSDRFSAERTGGSVSTLTIQRTQQEDSAVYLCASSERTSGRGRGTQYFGPGTRLLVL.

The chain has TRBV4-3 and TRBJ2-5; the D is unclear. The last part of the DNA fits TRBJ2-7 better; the J call may be wrong. The CDR3 runs 13 residues. The germline V gene encodes CDR1 LGHNA and CDR2 YSLEER. The CDR3 DNA reads as TGCGCCAGCAGCCAAGATGTCCTGCGCGAGCAGTACTTC. The encoded protein is CASSQDVLREQYF.

This chain connects TRBV10-3 to TRBJ1-1; D unclear. The CDR3 covers 15 residues. Germline V gene data show CDR1 as ENHRY and CDR2 as SYGVKD. Trimming cost V 2 bases and J 2 bases, with 12 bases left between them. In DNA form, the CDR3 reads TGTGCCATCAGTGAGGGTAAAGGGCCAAACACTGAAGCTTTCTTT. It yields the protein CAISEGKGPNTEAFF.

This clonotype has ten or more counts. CDR3: CAISATGERSNEQFF. The CDR3 nucleotides read TGTGCCATCAGTGCCACGGGGGAGCGTAGCAATGAGCAGTTCTTC. The J gene is TRBJ2-1, the V gene TRBV10-3; D is perhaps TRBD2 (6 bases). V dropped 4 bases and J dropped 6 bases, with 16 bases sitting between them. CDR1 is ENHRY and CDR2 is SYGVKD in the germline V gene. CDR3 length: 15 residues.

The genes are TRBV27 and TRBJ2-4, with 10 bases fitting TRBD1. The V gene's germline CDR1 is MNHEY and CDR2 SMNVEV (reference sequence). J lost 2 bases, V lost 6 bases, and 10 bases had no gene match. The CDR3 loop spans 17 amino acids. The CDR3, as DNA: TGTGCCAGCAGGGACCTCCGGGACAGGGGTCCCAAAAACATTCAGTACTTC. It is translated as CASRDLRDRGPKNIQYF.